This TCR beta chain is from a study of blood T cell repertoires in COVID-19. In the study overall: Material from acute and convalescent COVID-19 was sourced from the United States, Italy and Spain. The cDNA or gDNA used as material had been derived from T cells, B-cell-depleted T cells, or PBMCs.

Only in-frame clones appear in the TCRdb table, and some are missing; sequencing was by immunoSEQ multiplex PCR. The sample has under 90,000 clones, 70% to 75% seen once. V lost 0 bases to trimming and J lost 4 bases; unmatched junction nucleotides: 12. Germline loops: CDR1 MNHNS, CDR2 SASEGT. The CDR3 has 18 amino acids. The V call is TRBV6-1, the J call TRBJ2-1, with 7 bases lining up with TRBD2. The specimen sequenced was peripheral blood. This clonotype was obtained from a man between 50 and 59 years old with active or convalescent COVID-19. The CDR3 nucleotides read TGTGCCAGCAGTGAAGCTTTCTTCCGCGCGGGGGAGTACAATGAGCAGTTCTTC. Translating gives CASSEAFFRAGEYNEQFF.